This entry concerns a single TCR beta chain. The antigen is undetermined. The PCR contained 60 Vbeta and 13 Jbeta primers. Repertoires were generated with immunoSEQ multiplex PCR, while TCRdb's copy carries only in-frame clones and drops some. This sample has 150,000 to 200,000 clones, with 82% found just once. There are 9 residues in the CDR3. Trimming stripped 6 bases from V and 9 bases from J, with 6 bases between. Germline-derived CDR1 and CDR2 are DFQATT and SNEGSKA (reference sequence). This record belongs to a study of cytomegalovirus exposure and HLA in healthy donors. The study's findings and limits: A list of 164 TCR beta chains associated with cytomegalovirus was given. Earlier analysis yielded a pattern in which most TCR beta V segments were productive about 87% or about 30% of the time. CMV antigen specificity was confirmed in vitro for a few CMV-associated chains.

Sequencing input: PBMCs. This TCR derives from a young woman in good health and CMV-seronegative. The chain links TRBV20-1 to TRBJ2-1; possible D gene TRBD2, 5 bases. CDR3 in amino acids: CSASGEQFF. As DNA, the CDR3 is TGCAGTGCCAGCGGTGAGCAGTTCTTC.